The TCR beta chain under discussion was sequenced for a study of neurological immune-mediated disorders. General study findings and limits: None of the CDR3 amino acid sequences in expanded clones turned up in more than one subject, which points to private repertoires in all groups.

CDR3 length: 15 amino acids. Trimming removed 6 bases at V and 0 bases at J, with 12 bases between. This clonotype was seen at least ten times. Its antigen is currently unknown. The method for making cDNA was 5'RACE, and it used 10-nucleotide random UMIs. Over 170 million TCR-beta sequences (from 15-18 subjects) were yielded by each sequencing run. TCRdb processed the 5' RACE reads anew with MiXCR; each CDR3 protein has one entry. This repertoire shows about 71,000 distinct CDR3 sequences, under 3.5% found once; its top ten account for under 4.5%. The TCR comes from a man in his forties or fifties with multiple sclerosis. This chain uses TRBV12-3 or TRBV12-4 with TRBJ2-4, with D uncertain. The sample taken for sequencing was PBMCs. CDR3: CASRKVGGAKNIQYF. DNA of the CDR3: TGTGCCAGCAGAAAGGTCGGCGGAGCCAAAAACATTCAGTACTTC.